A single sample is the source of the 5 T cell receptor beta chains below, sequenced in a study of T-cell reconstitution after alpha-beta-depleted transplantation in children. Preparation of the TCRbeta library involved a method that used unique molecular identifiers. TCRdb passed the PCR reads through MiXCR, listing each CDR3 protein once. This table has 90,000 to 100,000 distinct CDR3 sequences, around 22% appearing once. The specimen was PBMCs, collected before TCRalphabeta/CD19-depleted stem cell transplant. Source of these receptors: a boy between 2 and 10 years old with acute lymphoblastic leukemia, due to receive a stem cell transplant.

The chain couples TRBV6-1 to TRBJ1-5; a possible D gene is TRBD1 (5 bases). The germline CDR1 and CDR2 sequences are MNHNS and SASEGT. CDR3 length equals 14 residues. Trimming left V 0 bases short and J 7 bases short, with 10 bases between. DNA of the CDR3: TGTGCCAGCAGTGAAGCGGGGGGAGCCCAGCCCCAGCATTTT. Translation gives CASSEAGGAQPQHF.

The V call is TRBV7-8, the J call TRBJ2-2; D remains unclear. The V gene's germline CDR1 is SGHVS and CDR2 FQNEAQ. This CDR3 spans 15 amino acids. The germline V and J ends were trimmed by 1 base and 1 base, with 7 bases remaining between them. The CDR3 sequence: CASSLVQVNTGELFF. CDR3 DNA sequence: TGTGCCAGCAGCTTAGTGCAGGTGAACACCGGGGAGCTGTTTTTT. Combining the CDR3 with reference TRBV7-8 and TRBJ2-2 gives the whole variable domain GAGVSQSPRYKVAKRGQDVALRCDPISGHVSLFWYQQALGQGPEFLTYFQNEAQLDKSGLPSDRFFAERPEGSVSTLKIQRTQQEDSAVYLCASSLVQVNTGELFFGEGSRLTVL.

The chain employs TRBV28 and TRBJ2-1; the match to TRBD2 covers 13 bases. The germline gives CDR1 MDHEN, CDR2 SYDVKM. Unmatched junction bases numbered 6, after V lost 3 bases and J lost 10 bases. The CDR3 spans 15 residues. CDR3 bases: TGTGCCAGCAGTTTCGGACTAGCGGGAGTAGTCGAGCAGTTCTTC. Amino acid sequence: CASSFGLAGVVEQFF.

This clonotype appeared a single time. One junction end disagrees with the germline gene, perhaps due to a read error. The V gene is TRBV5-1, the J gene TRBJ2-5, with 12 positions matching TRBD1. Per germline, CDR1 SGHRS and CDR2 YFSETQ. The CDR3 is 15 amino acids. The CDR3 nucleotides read TGCGCCAGCAGCCCAGGGACAGGGGGCAGAGAGACCCAGTCCTTC. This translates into CASSPGTGGRETQSF.

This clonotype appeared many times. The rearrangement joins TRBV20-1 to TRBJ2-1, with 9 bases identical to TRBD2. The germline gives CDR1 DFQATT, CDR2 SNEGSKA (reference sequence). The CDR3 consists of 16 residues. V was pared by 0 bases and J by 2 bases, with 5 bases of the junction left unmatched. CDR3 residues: CSARDRGGRAYNEQFF. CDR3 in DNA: TGCAGTGCTAGAGATCGGGGCGGGAGGGCCTACAATGAGCAGTTCTTC.